This is a list of T cell receptor beta chains from one sample in a study of cytomegalovirus exposure and HLA in healthy donors. Here immunoSEQ multiplex PCR was the method, and the copy in TCRdb shows in-frame clones only, minus some. The repertoire holds around 67,000 clones, with roughly four fifths as singletons. Material for sequencing was PBMCs. These receptors originate from a woman in her thirties in good health and CMV-seropositive. Both conserved end residues are part of each CDR3. D genes are given only for firm matches. Size is omitted from some rows. Given values are once, few, many or a class for expanded clones.

d_gene: TRBD1
len: 17
j_gene: TRBJ1-5
v_gene: TRBV4-1
abundance: NA
CDR3aa: CASSHLMSRGSDQPQHF
CDR3nt: TGCGCCAGCAGCCACCTTATGAGCAGGGGGTCAGATCAGCCCCAGCATTTT

d_gene: NA
len: 13
j_gene: TRBJ1-1
v_gene: TRBV30
abundance: NA
CDR3aa: CAWSVGRGIEAFF
CDR3nt: TGTGCCTGGAGTGTAGGCCGGGGTATTGAAGCTTTCTTT

d_gene: NA
len: 15
j_gene: TRBJ1-2
v_gene: TRBV4-1
abundance: NA
CDR3aa: CASSQGPEFYYGYTF
CDR3nt: TGCGCCAGCAGCCAAGGCCCAGAATTTTACTATGGCTACACCTTC

d_gene: TRBD2
len: 16
j_gene: TRBJ2-3
v_gene: TRBV2
abundance: NA
CDR3aa: CASSSGLAGGTDTQYF
CDR3nt: TGTGCCAGCAGTAGTGGTCTAGCGGGAGGAACAGATACGCAGTATTTT

d_gene: TRBD1
len: 15
j_gene: TRBJ1-4
v_gene: TRBV4-1
abundance: NA
CDR3aa: CASSQGRTGGEKLFF
CDR3nt: TGCGCCAGCAGCCAAGGAAGGACAGGGGGTGAAAAACTGTTTTTT

d_gene: NA
len: 13
j_gene: TRBJ1-2
v_gene: TRBV15
abundance: NA
CDR3aa: CATSRGRGGDYTF
CDR3nt: TGTGCCACCAGCAGAGGCAGAGGAGGGGACTACACCTTC

d_gene: NA
len: 15
j_gene: TRBJ2-5
v_gene: TRBV7-7
abundance: NA
CDR3aa: CASSLGLGGKATQYF
CDR3nt: TGTGCCAGCAGCTTAGGGCTAGGAGGGAAGGCGACCCAGTACTTC

d_gene: NA
len: 12
j_gene: TRBJ2-7
v_gene: TRBV5-6
abundance: NA
CDR3aa: CASSRATYEQYF
CDR3nt: TGTGCCAGCAGCCGCGCCACCTACGAGCAGTACTTC

d_gene: NA
len: 11
j_gene: TRBJ2-3
v_gene: TRBV2
abundance: NA
CDR3aa: CASRPADTQYF
CDR3nt: TGTGCCAGCAGACCAGCAGATACGCAGTATTTT

d_gene: NA
len: 14
j_gene: TRBJ2-7
v_gene: TRBV7-8
abundance: NA
CDR3aa: CASSLALGRYEQYF
CDR3nt: TGTGCCAGCAGCTTAGCGCTGGGGAGGTACGAGCAGTACTTC

d_gene: TRBD1
len: 13
j_gene: TRBJ1-2
v_gene: TRBV30
abundance: NA
CDR3aa: CAWEAGGRYGYTF
CDR3nt: TGTGCCTGGGAGGCAGGGGGCCGGTATGGCTACACCTTC

d_gene: NA
len: 15
j_gene: TRBJ1-1
v_gene: TRBV6-5
abundance: NA
CDR3aa: CASTREGFGYTEAFF
CDR3nt: TGTGCCAGCACCCGGGAGGGTTTTGGGTACACTGAAGCTTTCTTT

d_gene: NA
len: 14
j_gene: TRBJ1-2
v_gene: TRBV5-1
abundance: few
CDR3aa: CASSLRSGAHGYTF
CDR3nt: TGCGCCAGCAGCTTGAGGTCGGGTGCCCATGGCTACACCTTC

d_gene: NA
len: 13
j_gene: TRBJ2-7
v_gene: TRBV5-1
abundance: NA
CDR3aa: CASSAGGGYEQYF
CDR3nt: TGCGCCAGCAGCGCCGGAGGCGGCTACGAGCAGTACTTC

d_gene: TRBD1
len: 14
j_gene: TRBJ2-7
v_gene: TRBV11-2
abundance: NA
CDR3aa: CASSFSQGAREQYF
CDR3nt: TGTGCCAGCAGCTTTTCCCAGGGGGCGAGGGAGCAGTACTTC

d_gene: TRBD1
len: 19
j_gene: TRBJ2-6
v_gene: TRBV2
abundance: NA
CDR3aa: CASIKTSGQILPGANVLTF
CDR3nt: TGTGCCAGCATAAAGACTTCGGGACAGATCCTCCCTGGGGCCAACGTCCTGACTTTC

d_gene: NA
len: 11
j_gene: TRBJ1-2
v_gene: TRBV9
abundance: NA
CDR3aa: CASSPLNGYTF
CDR3nt: TGTGCCAGCAGCCCCCTTAATGGCTACACCTTC

d_gene: NA
len: 12
j_gene: TRBJ1-5
v_gene: TRBV30
abundance: NA
CDR3aa: CAWGQYGQPQHF
CDR3nt: TGTGCCTGGGGACAGTACGGGCAGCCCCAGCATTTT

d_gene: NA
len: 15
j_gene: TRBJ1-2
v_gene: TRBV10-1
abundance: NA
CDR3aa: CASSSSLGTLYGYTF
CDR3nt: TGCGCCAGCAGTTCCTCTCTCGGGACACTTTATGGCTACACCTTC

d_gene: NA
len: 15
j_gene: TRBJ1-3
v_gene: TRBV6-6
abundance: few
CDR3aa: CASSYPDRSGNTIYF
CDR3nt: TGTGCCAGCAGTTACCCAGACAGGTCCGGAAACACCATATATTTT